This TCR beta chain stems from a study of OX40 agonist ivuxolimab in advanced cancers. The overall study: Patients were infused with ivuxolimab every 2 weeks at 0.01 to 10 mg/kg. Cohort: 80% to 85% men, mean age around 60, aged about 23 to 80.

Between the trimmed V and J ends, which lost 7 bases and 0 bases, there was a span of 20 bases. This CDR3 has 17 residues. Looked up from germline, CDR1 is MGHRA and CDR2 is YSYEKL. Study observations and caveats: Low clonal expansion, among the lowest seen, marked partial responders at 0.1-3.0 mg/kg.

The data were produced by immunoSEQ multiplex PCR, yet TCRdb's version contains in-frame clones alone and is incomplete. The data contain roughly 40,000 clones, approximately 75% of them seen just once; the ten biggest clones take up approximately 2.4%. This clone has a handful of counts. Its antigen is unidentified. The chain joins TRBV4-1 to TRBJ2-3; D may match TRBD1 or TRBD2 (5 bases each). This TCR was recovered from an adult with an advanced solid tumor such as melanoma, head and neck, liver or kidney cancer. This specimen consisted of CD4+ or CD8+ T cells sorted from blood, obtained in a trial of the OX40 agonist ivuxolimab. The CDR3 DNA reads TGCGCCAGCACTGAGGGGCCCCCCTACCTTAGCACAGATACGCAGTATTTT. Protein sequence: CASTEGPPYLSTDTQYF.